This T cell receptor (beta chain) was recovered during a study of T cell changes during pregnancy in multiple sclerosis. CDR1 MNHEY and CDR2 SVGAGI come from the germline V gene. The CDR3 is 14 amino acids. Trimming stripped 0 bases from V and 6 bases from J, with 8 bases between. Profiled with immunoSEQ multiplex PCR; TCRdb holds only in-frame clones, not every one. The sample has about 53,000 clones, roughly 91% seen once. The source is a female donor with multiple sclerosis, enrolled in a pregnancy study. The sample in question was CD4+ T cells from peripheral blood mononuclear cells, obtained in the third trimester of pregnancy. The rearrangement uses TRBV6-5 and TRBJ2-2; D gene unclear. CDR3: CASSYSTVSGELFF. CDR3 in DNA: TGTGCCAGCAGTTACTCTACGGTTTCCGGGGAGCTGTTTTTT.